The 5 T cell receptor beta chains given below trace back to one sample, sequenced in a study of T cell repertoires in cytomegalovirus infection. TCRdb ran MiXCR on the reads and lists one entry per CDR3 protein. The sample consists of nearly 550,000 distinct CDR3 sequences, 16% of them appearing once. The sequencing input was CD8+ T cells from PBMCs. These receptors were collected from a human donor in good health (CMV status not recorded). Some clones in this sample may be carry-over from other donors' samples.

This clonotype has just a few counts. The chain couples TRBV4-2 to TRBJ2-7, with D unresolved. CDR3 size: 13 residues. CDR1 and CDR2 (germline): LGHNA, YNFKEQ. V was trimmed by 4 bases and J by 3 bases, leaving 10 bases between them. CDR3 sequence (DNA): TGTGCCAGCAGCCCTCCACAGAGCTACGAGCAGTACTTC. This encodes CASSPPQSYEQYF.

The gene calls are TRBV3-1 and TRBJ2-7; D is possibly TRBD2 (6 bases). From germline, CDR1 is LGHDT and CDR2 YNNKEL (reference sequence). The CDR3 length is 16 residues. The V and J ends lost 0 bases and 5 bases respectively, with 17 bases between them. The CDR3 nucleotides are TGTGCCAGCAGCCAAGAACTCTGGGGACTGGCCCACGAGCAGTACTTC. Its protein product is CASSQELWGLAHEQYF.

The chain recombines TRBV15 with TRBJ2-3, with D possibly matching TRBD1 (6 bases). Germline V CDR1 and CDR2: LNHNV, YYDKDF (reference sequence). The CDR3 covers 16 residues. Trimming took off 0 bases at V and 2 bases at J, with 12 bases between the two ends. The CDR3 protein is CATSREVTGITDTQYF. CDR3 bases: TGTGCCACCAGCAGAGAAGTAACAGGGATCACAGATACGCAGTATTTT.

V and J are TRBV13 and TRBJ1-3, with unresolved D. This CDR3 is built from 15 residues. Trimming pared 5 bases from V and 1 base from J, leaving 12 bases between. From germline, CDR1 is PRHDT and CDR2 FYEKMQ (reference sequence). The CDR3 DNA reads TGTGCCAGCAGCCCCGCGGTTGAGTCTGGAAACACCATATATTTT. Translated, it gives CASSPAVESGNTIYF.

This clonotype came up many times. V and J are TRBV28 and TRBJ2-4, with 9 nucleotides matching TRBD1. The germline V gene has CDR1 MDHEN and CDR2 SYDVKM. The CDR3 runs to 13 residues. Unmatched junction bases numbered 5, after V lost 6 bases and J lost 8 bases. The CDR3 region is CASRRTGVDIQYF. For the CDR3, the DNA is TGTGCCAGCAGGCGGACAGGGGTCGACATTCAGTACTTC.